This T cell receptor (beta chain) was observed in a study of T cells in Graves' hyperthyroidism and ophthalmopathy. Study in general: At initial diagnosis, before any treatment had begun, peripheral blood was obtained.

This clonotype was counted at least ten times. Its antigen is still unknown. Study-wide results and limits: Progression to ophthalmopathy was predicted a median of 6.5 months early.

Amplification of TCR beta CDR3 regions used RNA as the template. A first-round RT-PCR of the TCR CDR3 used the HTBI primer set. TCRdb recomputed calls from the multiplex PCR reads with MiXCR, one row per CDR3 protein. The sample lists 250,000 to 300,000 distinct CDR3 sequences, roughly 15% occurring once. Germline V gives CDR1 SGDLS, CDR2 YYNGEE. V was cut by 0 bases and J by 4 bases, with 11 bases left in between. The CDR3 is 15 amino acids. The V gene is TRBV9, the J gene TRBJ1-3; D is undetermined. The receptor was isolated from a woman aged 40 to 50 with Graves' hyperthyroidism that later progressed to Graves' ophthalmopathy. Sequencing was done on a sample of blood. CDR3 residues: CASSVVPDLGNTIYF. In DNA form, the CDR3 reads TGTGCCAGCAGCGTAGTTCCGGATCTGGGAAACACCATATATTTT.